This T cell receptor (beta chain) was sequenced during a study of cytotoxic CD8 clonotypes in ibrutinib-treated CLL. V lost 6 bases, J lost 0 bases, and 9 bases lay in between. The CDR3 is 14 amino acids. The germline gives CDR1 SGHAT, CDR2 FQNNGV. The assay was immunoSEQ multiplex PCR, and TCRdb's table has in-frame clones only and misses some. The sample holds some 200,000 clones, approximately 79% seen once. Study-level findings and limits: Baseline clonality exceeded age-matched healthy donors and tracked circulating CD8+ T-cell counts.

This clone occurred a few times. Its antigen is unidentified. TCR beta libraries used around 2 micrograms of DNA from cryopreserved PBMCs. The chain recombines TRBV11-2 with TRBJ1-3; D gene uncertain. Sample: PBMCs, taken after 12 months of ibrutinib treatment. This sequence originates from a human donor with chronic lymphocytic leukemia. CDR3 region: CASREGTSGNTIYF. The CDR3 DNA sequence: TGTGCCAGCAGGGAGGGCACCTCTGGAAACACCATATATTTT.